The clone carrying this T cell receptor (beta chain) was picked up a small number of times. Its antigen is unknown. This specimen belongs to a study of T cell repertoires in cytomegalovirus infection. Germline V gene data show CDR1 as MDHEN and CDR2 as SYDVKM. The CDR3 consists of 15 residues. V lost 3 bases, J lost 4 bases, and 13 bases lay in between. General study findings and limits: In two of eight donors, the top clonotype was HLA-C-restricted CMV-specific.

TCRdb used MiXCR to reprocess the reads, holding one entry per CDR3 protein. Seen here are some 160,000 distinct CDR3 sequences, roughly a sixth observed once, and the top ten hold under 20%. Sequencing was performed on CD8+ T cells from PBMCs. The chain employs TRBV28 and TRBJ2-1; D is possibly TRBD1 (6 bases). The source of this sequence is a human donor in good health (CMV status not recorded). Some clones in this sample may be carry-over from other donors' samples. CDR3 nucleotides: TGTGCCAGCAGTTTCCGCCCGACAGGTTACAATGAGCAGTTCTTC. Translated: CASSFRPTGYNEQFF.